One sample yielded the 29 T cell receptor beta chains listed below, sequenced in a study of T cell changes during pregnancy in multiple sclerosis. Assay used: immunoSEQ multiplex PCR; TCRdb lists only in-frame clones, some missing. The sample contains about 66,000 clones, 90% of which appear only once. The source material was peripheral blood, sampled in the third trimester of pregnancy. The source is a female donor with multiple sclerosis, enrolled in a pregnancy study.

This clone was recorded once. The J gene is TRBJ2-1, the V gene TRBV30; TRBD1 matches 8 bases. The CDR3 spans 12 residues. The V gene's germline CDR1 is GTSNPN and CDR2 SVGIG (reference sequence). After removal of 6 bases from V and 3 bases from J, the junction contained 1 base not matched to a gene. The CDR3, as DNA: TGTGCCTGCGGACAGGGCTACAATGAGCAGTTCTTC. Translated, it gives CACGQGYNEQFF.

V and J are TRBV19 and TRBJ2-7; 11 bases fit TRBD2. J was trimmed by 4 bases and V by 6 bases; bases with no gene match: 5. Germline-derived CDR1 and CDR2 are LNHDA and SQIVND (reference sequence). The CDR3 runs 14 residues. The CDR3 DNA reads as TGTGCCAGTAGACTAGCGGGGGACGGTTACGAGCAGTACTTC. Residues: CASRLAGDGYEQYF. The variable domain in full, completed from reference TRBV19 and TRBJ2-7, reads DGGITQSPKYLFRKEGQNVTLSCEQNLNHDAMYWYRQDPGQGLRLIYYSQIVNDFQKGDIAEGYSVSREKKESFPLTVTSAQKNPTAFYLCASRLAGDGYEQYFGPGTRLTVT.

V usage is TRBV10-3 and J usage is TRBJ1-2, with TRBD1 as a possible D gene (5 bases). Per germline, CDR1 ENHRY and CDR2 SYGVKD. V lost 0 bases to trimming and J lost 0 bases, with 11 bases between them. The CDR3 loop spans 16 amino acids. For the CDR3, the DNA is TGTGCCATCAGTGAGTCCGACAGCCACTCTAACTATGGCTACACCTTC. Translated, it gives CAISESDSHSNYGYTF.

The genes are TRBV6-5 and TRBJ1-1; D may be TRBD1 (6 bases). Trimming left V 4 bases short and J 6 bases short, with 12 bases between. The germline V gene has CDR1 MNHEY and CDR2 SVGAGI. The CDR3 has 13 residues. CDR3 loop: CASSSDRQAEAFF. Here the CDR3 DNA reads TGTGCCAGCAGTTCGGACAGACAGGCTGAAGCTTTCTTT.

The CDR3 region has the DNA TGTGCCAGCAGCCCACAACCCGGAGGGATGGACGAGCAGTACTTC. It specifies CASSPQPGGMDEQYF. This chain joins TRBV9 and TRBJ2-7, with D perhaps TRBD2 (6 bases). The CDR3 runs 15 residues. Germline V lookup: CDR1 SGDLS, CDR2 YYNGEE. Trimming shortened V by 4 bases and J by 5 bases, and 19 bases separated the two germline ends.

The V and J genes are TRBV7-2 and TRBJ2-7, with TRBD2 as a possible D gene (5 bases). V lost 4 bases, J lost 4 bases, and 14 bases lay in between. Germline CDR1 is SGHTA and CDR2 is FQGNSA. The CDR3 loop spans 14 amino acids. The CDR3 sequence is CASSSEIALYEQYF. CDR3 in DNA: TGTGCCAGCAGCTCCGAGATAGCGCTATACGAGCAGTACTTC. The full variable domain, completed using reference TRBV7-2 and TRBJ2-7, is GAGVSQSPSNKVTEKGKDVELRCDPISGHTALYWYRQSLGQGLEFLIYFQGNSAPDKSGLPSDRFSAERTGGSVSTLTIQRTQQEDSAVYLCASSSEIALYEQYFGPGTRLTVT.

The rearrangement links TRBV13 to TRBJ1-3, with TRBD1 matching over 8 bases. There are 16 residues in the CDR3. The V gene's germline CDR1 is PRHDT and CDR2 FYEKMQ (reference sequence). V lost 6 bases to trimming and J lost 0 bases; unmatched junction nucleotides: 7. CDR3 amino acids: CASSRNRGNSGNTIYF. The CDR3 DNA follows: TGTGCCAGCAGTAGAAACAGGGGGAACTCTGGAAACACCATATATTTT.

This sequence joins TRBV6-1 and TRBJ1-2; D is unresolved. CDR3 length: 21 residues. Germline CDR1 MNHNS, CDR2 SASEGT. Trimming took off 2 bases at V and 1 base at J, with 29 bases between the two ends. Here the CDR3 reads CASSEQLRGPGRRVVNYGYTF. The CDR3 coding sequence is TGTGCCAGCAGTGAACAGCTTCGGGGTCCCGGACGGAGGGTGGTTAACTATGGCTACACCTTC.

In DNA, the CDR3 is TGTGCCAGCAGTTATCAAGGGGGTCAGCCCCAGCATTTT. Its translation is CASSYQGGQPQHF. The V and J genes are TRBV28 and TRBJ1-5; possibly TRBD1 for D (6 bases). Germline CDR1 reads MDHEN; CDR2 reads SYDVKM. V lost 4 bases and J 6 bases, leaving 10 bases between the germline ends. The CDR3 contains 13 residues.

The CDR3 coding sequence is TGTGCCAGCAGCTTGTATCCCCACAGGACAGAGACCCAGTACTTC. Its translation: CASSLYPHRTETQYF. The chain links TRBV5-5 to TRBJ2-5; the D gene is possibly TRBD1 (5 bases). Germline V CDR1 and CDR2: SGHKS, YYEKEE (reference sequence). This CDR3 is 15 amino acids long. Trimming shortened V by 1 base and J by 4 bases, and 14 bases separated the two germline ends.

This chain uses TRBV7-2 with TRBJ1-1; TRBD1 agrees at 8 bases. This CDR3 region has 15 residues. V lost 4 bases and J lost 5; bases outside the gene matches: 9. Germline CDR1 is SGHTA and CDR2 is FQGNSA. The CDR3 nucleotides are TGTGCCAGCAGCTCCGACGGACAGGGCATGACTGAAGCTTTCTTT. Its translation: CASSSDGQGMTEAFF.

The chain joins TRBV6-5 to TRBJ1-2, with D unclear. The ends were cut back, 1 base at V and 4 bases at J, with 16 bases in the middle. CDR1 is MNHEY, CDR2 SVGAGI, per germline. CDR3 length: 16 residues. CDR3 sequence reads: CASSYLASVLGYGYTF. In DNA, the CDR3 is TGTGCCAGCAGTTACTTAGCCTCCGTTCTGGGCTATGGCTACACCTTC.

This chain connects TRBV30 to TRBJ2-1, with D unresolved. Trimming took off 6 bases at V and 6 bases at J, with 12 bases between the two ends. CDR1 GTSNPN and CDR2 SVGIG come from the germline V gene (reference sequence). The CDR3 is 12 residues long. CDR3 in amino acids: CACAVSGNEQFF. The CDR3, as DNA: TGTGCCTGTGCAGTTTCGGGCAATGAGCAGTTCTTC.

The V call is TRBV6-4, the J call TRBJ1-2, with D uncertain. V lost 9 bases, J lost 7 bases, and 18 bases lay in between. The CDR3 is 13 residues long. Germline-derived CDR1 and CDR2 are MRHNA and SNTAGT. As DNA, the CDR3 is TGTGCCAGTAGAAAAACCTCAGGATCTGGCTACACCTTC. This gives the protein CASRKTSGSGYTF.

As DNA, the CDR3 is TGTGCCAGCAGCCCGGACTCTTCCGAGCAGTTCTTC. The encoded protein is CASSPDSSEQFF. The rearrangement uses TRBV11-1 and TRBJ2-1; TRBD2 is a possible D gene (5 bases). V gave up 5 bases and J gave up 10 bases, with 12 bases separating them. Germline CDR1 reads SGHAT; CDR2 reads FQDESV (reference sequence). This CDR3 is 12 amino acids long.

The J gene is TRBJ1-1, the V gene TRBV18, with 10 bases identical to TRBD1. The trim removed 6 bases at V and 6 bases at J, leaving 10 bases unmatched. Germline V gene data show CDR1 as KGHSH and CDR2 as LQKENI. The CDR3 is 15 amino acids. Here the CDR3 DNA reads TGTGCCAGCTCGCCCTATGGACAGGGGGACTCTGAAGCTTTCTTT. Its protein product is CASSPYGQGDSEAFF. The full variable domain, in which reference TRBV18 and TRBJ1-1 provide the parts outside the CDR3, is NAGVMQNPRHLVRRRGQEARLRCSPMKGHSHVYWYRQLPEEGLKFMVYLQKENIIDESGMPKERFSAEFPKEGPSILRIQQVVRGDSAAYFCASSPYGQGDSEAFFGQGTRLTVV.

The table lists this clone with a count of one. The chain couples TRBV7-9 to TRBJ1-4; D remains ambiguous. V was clipped by 4 bases and J by 16 bases, with 7 bases between them. The CDR3 is 9 residues long. Germline CDR1 and CDR2: SEHNR and FQNEAQ (reference sequence). CDR3 sequence reads: CASSSRWFF. CDR3 nucleotides: TGTGCCAGCAGCTCGCGCTGGTTTTTT.

The count of this clone is one. The CDR3 nucleotides are TGTGCCAGTAGTAGATCAGACTCGAACTCTTATGGCTACACCTTC. Protein sequence: CASSRSDSNSYGYTF. This sequence joins TRBV19 and TRBJ1-2, with D unresolved. V dropped 4 bases and J dropped 5 bases, with 17 bases sitting between them. This CDR3 has 15 amino acids. Germline V gene sequence: CDR1 LNHDA, CDR2 SQIVND (reference sequence).

This clone was seen only once. This rearrangement joins TRBV19 to TRBJ2-2; D is perhaps TRBD1 (5 bases). Germline-derived CDR1 and CDR2 are LNHDA and SQIVND (reference sequence). V was pared by 10 bases and J by 6 bases, with 21 bases between. This CDR3 is built from 15 residues. This CDR3 reads CATQVHYRRSGELFF. Written as DNA, the CDR3 is TGTGCCACTCAGGTCCATTACAGGAGATCCGGGGAGCTGTTTTTT.

The genes are TRBV19 and TRBJ1-1, with TRBD1 identical over 8 bases. Trimming cost V 7 bases and J 1 base; bases outside gene matches: 5. Germline CDR1 LNHDA, CDR2 SQIVND (reference sequence). The CDR3 is 14 residues long. CDR3 region: CASIARGRNTEAFF. The CDR3 DNA follows: TGTGCCAGTATTGCCAGGGGGCGGAACACTGAAGCTTTCTTT.

The genes are TRBV28 and TRBJ2-7, with TRBD1 identical over 9 bases. The CDR3 totals 16 residues. The J segment lost 5 bases and the V segment lost 4 bases, leaving 12 bases of the junction unmatched. The germline CDR1 and CDR2 sequences are MDHEN and SYDVKM. DNA of the CDR3: TGTGCCAGCAGTTCTACTACAGGGGGCGGGGTACACGAGCAGTACTTC. This gives the protein CASSSTTGGGVHEQYF. The full variable domain, its missing parts supplied by reference TRBV28 and TRBJ2-7, is DVKVTQSSRYLVKRTGEKVFLECVQDMDHENMFWYRQDPGLGLRLIYFSYDVKMKEKGDIPEGYSVSREKKERFSLILESASTNQTSMYLCASSSTTGGGVHEQYFGPGTRLTVT.

The CDR3 loop reads CASTGNYGYTF. The CDR3 DNA reads TGTGCCAGCACCGGTAACTATGGCTACACCTTC. This rearrangement joins TRBV6-1 to TRBJ1-2, with D unresolved. In germline, CDR1 is MNHNS, CDR2 SASEGT. V was trimmed by 7 bases and J by 1 base, leaving 4 bases between them. This CDR3 region has 11 residues.

The chain carries TRBV19 and TRBJ2-7; 10 nucleotides line up with TRBD1. V shed 5 bases, J shed 6 bases, and the junction held 10 bases outside the gene matches. The CDR3 spans 15 residues. Germline loops: CDR1 LNHDA, CDR2 SQIVND (reference sequence). The CDR3 here is CASSPWDRGSSEQYF. The CDR3 DNA sequence: TGTGCCAGTAGTCCATGGGACAGGGGTTCTTCCGAGCAGTACTTC.

The chain joins TRBV6-5 to TRBJ1-2; possibly TRBD1 for D (5 bases). The CDR3 extends over 15 amino acids. Germline V lookup: CDR1 MNHEY, CDR2 SVGAGI. Between the trimmed V and J ends, which lost 6 bases and 4 bases, there was a span of 18 bases. The CDR3 spells CASSLGVYGGYGYTF. CDR3 nucleotides: TGTGCCAGCAGCCTCGGGGTCTACGGGGGCTATGGCTACACCTTC.

This chain uses TRBV6-5 with TRBJ1-2; D uncertain. The V gene's germline CDR1 is MNHEY and CDR2 SVGAGI. V lost 0 bases, J lost 4 bases, and 12 bases lay in between. The CDR3 loop spans 15 amino acids. The CDR3 reads CASSYSFSRPYGYTF. CDR3 coding DNA: TGTGCCAGCAGTTACTCCTTCAGCAGGCCCTATGGCTACACCTTC.

V and J are TRBV21-1 and TRBJ1-5; TRBD1 is the table's D call and was not checked against the DNA. TRBV21-1 is tagged as a pseudogene. This CDR3 comprises 18 residues. DNA of the CDR3: TGTGCCAGCAACCCAAAGAACCGGGACAGACTTAGCAATCAGCCCCAGCATTTT. Translation gives CASNPKNRDRLSNQPQHF.

The chain carries TRBV30 and TRBJ1-4, with D possibly matching TRBD1 (5 bases). The CDR3 runs to 15 residues. Germline assignment: CDR1 GTSNPN and CDR2 SVGIG (reference sequence). V lost 3 bases and J 0 bases, leaving 11 bases between the germline ends. DNA for the CDR3: TGTGCCTGGAGAGCGGGGACGACAACTAATGAAAAACTGTTTTTT. Protein product: CAWRAGTTTNEKLFF. Full variable domain (rest looked up from reference TRBV30 and TRBJ1-4): SQTIHQWPATLVQPVGSPLSLECTVEGTSNPNLYWYRQAAGRGLQLLFYSVGIGQISSEVPQNLSASRPQDRQFILSSKKLLLSDSGFYLCAWRAGTTTNEKLFFGSGTQLSVL.

The chain is built from TRBV7-9 and TRBJ2-7; 9 bases are a match to TRBD1. The CDR3 spans 15 residues. Losses at the gene ends were 5 bases for V and 3 bases for J; bases not matched to a gene: 8. CDR1 and CDR2 (germline): SEHNR, FQNEAQ (reference sequence). Here the CDR3 reads CASSAGQGTGYEQYF. As DNA, the CDR3 is TGTGCCAGCAGCGCGGGACAGGGTACCGGCTACGAGCAGTACTTC.

This sequence joins TRBV7-2 and TRBJ1-2; D remains unclear. Germline V gene lookup returns CDR1 SGHTA and CDR2 FQGNSA. V gave up 1 base and J gave up 3 bases, with 9 bases separating them. This CDR3 has 14 residues. The CDR3 protein is CASSLVKIDYGYTF. Written as DNA, the CDR3 is TGTGCCAGCAGCTTAGTTAAAATAGACTATGGCTACACCTTC.